The clone carrying this T cell receptor (beta chain) has more than one count but fewer than ten. Its antigen is unknown. No DNA is shown, since the ends of the CDR3 on it are uncertain; the CDR3 is the one TCRdb lists. The data originate from a study of T-cell reconstitution after alpha-beta-depleted transplantation in children. Study-level findings and limits: One year after transplant, T-cell counts and diversity came mostly from newly produced T cells.

Preparing the TCRbeta library involved the use of unique molecular identifiers. MiXCR was run by TCRdb on the PCR reads, yielding one entry per CDR3 protein. The repertoire holds fewer than 700,000 distinct CDR3 sequences, with 10% to 15% as singletons. The CDR3 is 15 amino acids in total, end residues counted. Germline CDR1 SGHTA, CDR2 FQGNSA. The sequence was obtained from a male patient between 10 and 17 years old who had a stem cell transplant for acute myeloid leukemia, so the T cells may come from the graft donor. The sample in question was PBMCs, mostly from graft donor cells, obtained 360 days after TCRalphabeta/CD19-depleted stem cell transplant. The chain combines TRBV7-2 with TRBJ2-7; the table gives TRBD1 as D, unverified against the DNA. CDR3: CASSSSTGAFYEQYF.